This is a list of T cell receptor beta chains from one sample in a study of identical twins. TCRdb re-derived calls from the 5' RACE reads in MiXCR, one entry per CDR3 protein. The table lists 690,000 or so distinct CDR3 sequences, around 5.7% of them singletons. The sample was naive T cells sorted from blood. The receptors were gathered from a man younger than 35 in good health. Both conserved end residues are part of each CDR3. D genes are given only for firm matches. Clone size is given for some rows only: seen once, a few or many times, or a class if the clone is expanded.

clone size	V gene	D gene	J gene	CDR3 DNA	CDR3 protein
few	TRBV6-2/TRBV6-3	TRBD2	TRBJ2-1	TGTGCCAGCAGTTTATTTGGAGCGGGAGCCTCCTACAATGAGCAGTTCTTC	CASSLFGAGASYNEQFF
many	TRBV6-6	TRBD2	TRBJ2-1	TGTGCCAGCAGTCCCGGGACTACTTATGAGCAGTTCTTC	CASSPGTTYEQFF
many	TRBV20-1	TRBD2	TRBJ2-1	TGCAGTGCTAGAGGCTCTAGCGGGAGGGGCTCCTACAATGAGCAGTTCTTC	CSARGSSGRGSYNEQFF
many	TRBV20-1	.	TRBJ2-3	TGCAGTGCTAGAGCTGTCGTCGGGACCTACCCAGATACGCAGTATTTT	CSARAVVGTYPDTQYF
few	TRBV7-9	TRBD1	TRBJ1-2	TGTGCCAGCAGCCCTAGGACAGGGTTTGATGGCTACACCTTC	CASSPRTGFDGYTF
many	TRBV20-1	.	TRBJ1-6	TGCAGTGCTAACCCACAGGGTGGGAATTCACCCCTCCACTTT	CSANPQGGNSPLHF
.	TRBV7-9	.	TRBJ1-2	TGTGCCAGCAGCACCGGGGGAAAGAACTATGGCTACACCTTC	CASSTGGKNYGYTF
many	TRBV7-3	.	TRBJ2-1	TGTGCCAGCAGCTTAACTGGGGGAGAGCAGTTCTTC	CASSLTGGEQFF
many	TRBV11-2	.	TRBJ1-1	TGTGCCAGCAGCTTGGGGAGGGGACGGCGGAACACTGAAGCTTTCTTT	CASSLGRGRRNTEAFF
.	TRBV10-3	.	TRBJ2-2	TGTGCCATCAGTGAAGGGGCGTACCGGGAGCTGTTTTTT	CAISEGAYRELFF
.	TRBV11-2	.	TRBJ1-2	TGTGCCAGCAGCTTTTGGGACAACCTCGATGGCTACACCTTC	CASSFWDNLDGYTF
many	TRBV29-1	.	TRBJ1-1	TGCAGCGTCCTCCCCCTCCTGACGGAGAACACTGAAGCTTTCTTT	CSVLPLLTENTEAFF
.	TRBV27	.	TRBJ1-1	TGTGCCAGCAGTACCGGGACGGGAGGGACTGAAGCTTTCTTT	CASSTGTGGTEAFF
many	TRBV4-2	.	TRBJ1-4	TGTGCCAGCAGCCAAGGTTCAAGGGCTATTAATGAAAAACTGTTTTTT	CASSQGSRAINEKLFF
many	TRBV12-3/TRBV12-4	.	TRBJ1-6	TGTGCCAGCAGCCCAGGGTATGAATCACCCCTCCACTTT	CASSPGYESPLHF
few	TRBV2	TRBD1	TRBJ2-2	TGTGCCAGCCTCACAGGGGGCGCAACCGGGGAGCTGTTTTTT	CASLTGGATGELFF
few	TRBV27	.	TRBJ2-7	TGTGCCAGCAGTCTCTTCGCGTACAGGGCCGAAATCTCCGAGCAGTACTTC	CASSLFAYRAEISEQYF
.	TRBV5-6	TRBD1	TRBJ1-1	TGTGCCAGCAGCTTTGGACAGGGGGATCAAGCTTTCTTT	CASSFGQGDQAFF
.	TRBV20-1	TRBD2	TRBJ2-1	TGCAGTGCTAGGGGGACTAGCGGGAGGAATGAGCAGTTCTTC	CSARGTSGRNEQFF
.	TRBV20-1	TRBD1	TRBJ2-1	TGCAGTGCTAACAGGGGTCACAATGAGCAGTTCTTC	CSANRGHNEQFF
.	TRBV27	TRBD2	TRBJ2-1	TGTGCCAGCAGTTTGGGACTAGCGGGAGTCACCTACAATGAGCAGTTCTTC	CASSLGLAGVTYNEQFF
few	TRBV5-6	.	TRBJ2-2	TGTGCCAGCAGCCCGGGTTTCACCGGGGAGCTGTTTTTT	CASSPGFTGELFF
many	TRBV11-2	.	TRBJ1-1	TGTGCCAGCAGCGCCCAGGGTTGGACTGAAGCTTTCTTT	CASSAQGWTEAFF
.	TRBV10-3	.	TRBJ2-1	TGTGCCATCAGTGAGCGGACAGCTGAGCAGTTCTTC	CAISERTAEQFF
.	TRBV5-1	.	TRBJ1-4	TGCGCCAGCAGCCTCCCCTTGGACGATAATGAAAAACTGTTTTTT	CASSLPLDDNEKLFF
many	TRBV29-1	.	TRBJ2-2	TGCAGCGTTGAGGGGCAGGAAACCACCGGGGAGCTGTTTTTT	CSVEGQETTGELFF
many	TRBV4-2	TRBD2	TRBJ2-1	TGTGCCAGCAGCCAGGCTACGAGGACTAGCGGGAGGGGTGAGCAGTTCTTC	CASSQATRTSGRGEQFF
few	TRBV7-3	TRBD2	TRBJ2-1	TGTGCCAGCAGCCTCATTAAAAGGACTAGCGGGAGGGCCTCCTACAATGAGCAGTTCTTC	CASSLIKRTSGRASYNEQFF
few	TRBV2	.	TRBJ2-4	TGTGCCAGCAAGGAGGGGAAAAACATTCAGTACTTC	CASKEGKNIQYF
many	TRBV11-2	TRBD2	TRBJ2-1	TGTGCCAGCAGCTCGTTTAGGGGGACTAGCGGGAGCTACAATGAGCAGTTCTTC	CASSSFRGTSGSYNEQFF